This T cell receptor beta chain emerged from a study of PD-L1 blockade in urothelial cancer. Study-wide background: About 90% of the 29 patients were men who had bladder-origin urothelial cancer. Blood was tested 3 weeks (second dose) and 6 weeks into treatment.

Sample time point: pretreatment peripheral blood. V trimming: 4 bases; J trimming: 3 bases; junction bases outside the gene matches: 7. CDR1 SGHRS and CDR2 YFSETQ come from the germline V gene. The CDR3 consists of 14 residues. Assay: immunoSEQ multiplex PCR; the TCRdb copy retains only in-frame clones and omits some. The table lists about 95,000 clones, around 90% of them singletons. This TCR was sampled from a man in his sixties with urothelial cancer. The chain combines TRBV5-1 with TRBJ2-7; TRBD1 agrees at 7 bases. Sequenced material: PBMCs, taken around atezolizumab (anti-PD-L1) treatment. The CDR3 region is CASSPRQGRYEQYF. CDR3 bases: TGCGCCAGCAGCCCCCGACAGGGACGCTACGAGCAGTACTTC.